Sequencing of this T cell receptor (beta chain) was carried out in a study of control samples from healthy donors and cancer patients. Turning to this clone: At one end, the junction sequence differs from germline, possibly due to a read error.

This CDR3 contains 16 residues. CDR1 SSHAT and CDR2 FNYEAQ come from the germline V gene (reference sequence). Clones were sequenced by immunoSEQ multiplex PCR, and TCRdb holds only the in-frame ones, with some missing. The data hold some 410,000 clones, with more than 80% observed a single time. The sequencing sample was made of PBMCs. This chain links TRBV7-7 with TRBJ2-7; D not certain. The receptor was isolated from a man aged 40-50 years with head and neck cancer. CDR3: CASSLEPGRNSYEQYF. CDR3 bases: TGTGCTAGCAGCTTAGAGCCAGGAAGGAACTCCTACGAGCAGTACTTC.